Sequencing of this TCR beta chain was carried out in a study of identical twins. About this clonotype: Its antigen remains unidentified.

Study conclusions and caveats: Conclusions were drawn cross-sectionally by statistical analysis, without following the same donors. Abundant beta clonotypes from cord blood bore fewer insertions; memory repertoires lacked this pattern.

Unique molecular identifiers were present on the cDNA, and a universal primer site came from template switching. TCRdb recomputed calls from the 5' RACE reads with MiXCR, one row per CDR3 protein. The sample has some 300,000 distinct CDR3 sequences, more than 9% seen once; the top ten hold roughly 7.8%. The V gene end was trimmed by 5 bases and the J gene end by 1 base; junction bases not matched to a gene: 9. The CDR3 totals 15 residues. CDR1 is SQVTM, CDR2 ANQGSEA, per germline. These data were likewise used in another study, on yellow fever vaccine responses in identical twins.

Sequenced: CD8+ T cells sorted from blood. The rearrangement joins TRBV29-1 to TRBJ2-7; 9 nucleotides line up with TRBD1. The receptor's source is a young woman in good health. Written as DNA, the CDR3 is TGCAGCGTTTTTGGCCCCGGGACAGGGTCCTACGAGCAGTACTTC. This translates into CSVFGPGTGSYEQYF.